This is a list of T cell receptor beta chains from one sample in a study of blood T cell repertoires in COVID-19. The method was immunoSEQ multiplex PCR; TCRdb's version includes in-frame clones alone and lacks a portion of them. The table includes 100,000 to 150,000 clones, roughly 88% detected once. The specimen was peripheral blood. The receptors were sampled from a woman of 80 years or more with acute or convalescent COVID-19. Both conserved end residues are part of each CDR3. The order of the fields is J gene, V gene, D gene, clone size, CDR3 DNA, CDR3 protein. A D gene is named only where the DNA matches it firmly. Some rows mark clone size as missing; the rest say once, few, many or name a class of expanded clone.

>TRBJ2-7|TRBV7-2|-|-
TGTGCCAGCAGCTTCGGACAGTTGATCTACGAGCAGTACTTC
CASSFGQLIYEQYF
>TRBJ1-5|TRBV6-5|-|-
TGTGCCGGCAGACAGAATAGCAATCAGCCCCAGCATTTT
CAGRQNSNQPQHF
>TRBJ1-1|TRBV5-1|-|-
TGCGCCAGCAGTAACAGCTATAACACTGAAGCTTTCTTT
CASSNSYNTEAFF
>TRBJ1-2|TRBV3-1/TRBV3-2|-|few
TGTGCCAGCAGCCAAGAGGGGGGTACATATGGCTACACCTTC
CASSQEGGTYGYTF
>TRBJ2-1|TRBV10-3|-|-
TGTGCCATCAGCCCCAATTACAATGAGCAGTTCTTC
CAISPNYNEQFF
>TRBJ1-5|TRBV6-2/TRBV6-3|-|-
TGTGCCAGCAGTCCGCGGGGGACACCCGCGGAACCCGCCCAGCCCCAGCATTTT
CASSPRGTPAEPAQPQHF
>TRBJ2-5|TRBV7-2|-|-
TGTGCCAGCAGCTCTCAGACGACAGTCCAAGAGACCCAGTACTTC
CASSSQTTVQETQYF
>TRBJ2-2|TRBV6-5|TRBD2|-
TGTGCCAGCAGGGGACTAGCGAACACCGGGGAGCTGTTTTTT
CASRGLANTGELFF
>TRBJ1-5|TRBV10-3|-|-
TGTGCCATCAGTGAGTCCCTATCCCCAGGCGCAAGTCAGCCCCAGCATTTT
CAISESLSPGASQPQHF
>TRBJ1-1|TRBV3-1/TRBV3-2|-|-
TGTGCCAGCAGCCCACAGAGCATGAACACTGAAGCTTTCTTT
CASSPQSMNTEAFF
>TRBJ2-2|TRBV5-6|TRBD1|-
TGTGCCAGCAGCAAAGGACAGGGCGTCACCGGGGAGCTGTTTTTT
CASSKGQGVTGELFF
>TRBJ1-1|TRBV12-5|-|-
TGTGCTAGTGGTTGGGGAGACACTGAAGCTTTCTTT
CASGWGDTEAFF
>TRBJ1-4|TRBV2|TRBD1|-
TGTGCCACCGACAGGGGTTCATCTTTGGAAAAACTGTTTTTT
CATDRGSSLEKLFF
>TRBJ2-7|TRBV5-1|-|-
TGCGCCAGCAGCTTCTTAAGCGGTACACGAGGAAACGAGCAGTACTTC
CASSFLSGTRGNEQYF
>TRBJ1-4|TRBV6-5|-|-
TGTGCCAGCAGTCGTCCAGGGGAGCGGGAAAAACTGTTTTTT
CASSRPGEREKLFF
>TRBJ2-7|TRBV10-3|TRBD2|-
TGTGCCATCAGTGAGTCGGCTAGCGGGGGTTACGAGCAGTACTTC
CAISESASGGYEQYF
>TRBJ1-1|TRBV7-9|-|once
TGTGCCAGCAGCCATGGGGCAGGGTACGGCACTGAAGCTTTCTTT
CASSHGAGYGTEAFF
>TRBJ1-5|TRBV5-4|TRBD1|-
TGTGCCAGCAGCTTGGTAGACAGGGACAATCAGCCCCAGCATTTT
CASSLVDRDNQPQHF